The 14 T cell receptor beta chains below come from one sample, sequenced in a study of human T cells and chemical hapten exposure. Time point meaning: patch test 1, 2 weeks after DPC sensitization. Stated treatment: therapeutic diphenylcyclopropenone sensitization with weekly scalp DPC. TCRdb re-called the RACE reads with MiXCR, one entry per CDR3 protein. The sample lists around 110,000 distinct CDR3 sequences; roughly an eighth were seen once. Material: whole blood, obtained in connection with sensitization to the hapten diphenylcyclopropenone (DPC). Receptors were obtained from a woman in her forties or fifties with alopecia areata. Some clones in this sample may be carry-over from other donors' samples.

The table lists this clonotype with a count of one. This chain connects TRBV28 to TRBJ2-7; D unclear. Trimming cost V 6 bases and J 13 bases, with 25 bases left between them. This CDR3 spans 14 amino acids. Germline lookup yields CDR1 MDHEN and CDR2 SYDVKM. The CDR3 region is CASRSADLRRNQYF. For the CDR3, the DNA is TGTGCCAGCAGATCGGCCGACCTCCGTCGGAATCAATACTTC.

This chain joins TRBV4-1 and TRBJ1-2; the D is unclear. Deletions cut 4 bases from V and 7 bases from J, with 22 bases between. Per germline, CDR1 MGHRA and CDR2 YSYEKL. The length of the CDR3 is 16 residues. CDR3 amino acids: CASSPLLPEYIAGYTF. The DNA for the CDR3 is TGCGCCAGCAGCCCCTTGTTGCCAGAGTATATTGCTGGCTACACCTTC.

This clonotype was counted ten times or more. Relative to the germline gene, one junction end is altered; a read error may explain this. This chain connects TRBV29-1 to TRBJ1-1; maybe TRBD1 (6 bases). The CDR3 consists of 10 residues. Per germline, CDR1 SQVTM and CDR2 ANQGSEA. As DNA, the CDR3 is TGCAGCGTTGAAGATCGGGGGGGCTCTTTT. It is translated as CSVEDRGGSF.

The table lists this clonotype with many counts. This chain links TRBV4-3 with TRBJ2-3; 10 bases agree with TRBD2. The ends lost 0 bases at V and 0 bases at J; junction bases unmatched: 3. Per the germline V gene, CDR1 is LGHNA and CDR2 is YSLEER. This CDR3 has 17 residues. This chain's CDR3 is CASSQDPSGGSTDTQYF. The CDR3 region has the DNA TGCGCCAGCAGCCAAGATCCTAGCGGGGGTAGCACAGATACGCAGTATTTT.

In its sample, this clonotype was seen a few times. The CDR3 loop is CASSDMGALASLDYNEQFF. DNA of the CDR3: TGTGCCAGCAGTGACATGGGGGCCCTCGCTTCCCTAGATTACAATGAGCAGTTCTTC. This chain joins TRBV6-1 and TRBJ2-1; D might be TRBD1 (6 bases). The CDR3 spans 19 residues. Looked up from germline, CDR1 is MNHNS and CDR2 is SASEGT. V lost 3 bases and J lost 4, with 25 bases in between.

The chain couples TRBV7-2 to TRBJ1-3, with D unclear. The CDR3 has 13 amino acids. The germline V and J ends were trimmed by 0 bases and 7 bases, with 7 bases remaining between them. The V gene's germline CDR1 is SGHTA and CDR2 FQGNSA. DNA of the CDR3: TGTGCCAGCAGCTTAGCGTATTCGAACACCATATATTTT. It encodes CASSLAYSNTIYF.

In this sample, this clonotype turned up a few times. The gene calls are TRBV12-3 or TRBV12-4 and TRBJ1-6, with TRBD1 matching 7 bases. This CDR3 comprises 16 residues. V shed 7 bases and J 7 bases; nucleotides not matched to a gene: 13. CDR3 region: CASTTQGVGRNSPLHF. CDR3 nucleotides: TGTGCCAGCACCACCCAGGGGGTCGGACGGAATTCACCCCTCCACTTT.

This clonotype showed up just a few times. The chain uses TRBV7-6 and TRBJ2-3, with D perhaps TRBD2 (5 bases). Germline V gene data show CDR1 as SGHVS and CDR2 as FNYEAQ. There are 16 residues in the CDR3. V lost 2 bases to trimming and J lost 4 bases, with 16 bases between them. The DNA for the CDR3 is TGTGCCAGCAGCTTATGGAGAGAGAGCGGCCCAGATACGCAGTATTTT. Translation: CASSLWRESGPDTQYF.

This clonotype came up a few times. The chain carries TRBV7-6 and TRBJ2-4; the D call may be TRBD1 or TRBD2 (5 bases each). The V end lost 4 bases, the J end lost 6 bases, and 10 bases lay between the germline ends. The CDR3 sequence is 13 residues long. CDR1 SGHVS and CDR2 FNYEAQ come from the germline V gene. CDR3 in amino acids: CASSSGTGNIQYF. The CDR3 region has the DNA TGTGCCAGCAGCTCAGGGACGGGAAACATTCAGTACTTC.

This clonotype appeared many times. The chain carries TRBV29-1 and TRBJ2-5, with D unresolved. There are 12 residues in the CDR3. Germline lookup yields CDR1 SQVTM and CDR2 ANQGSEA. V lost 8 bases to trimming and J lost 2 bases, with 12 bases between them. As DNA, the CDR3 is TGCAGCTTACGAATTGATCAAGAGACCCAGTACTTC. Its protein is CSLRIDQETQYF.

This clonotype has ten or more counts. The rearrangement uses TRBV18 and TRBJ2-3; 7 bases map to TRBD2. The V and J ends lost 4 bases and 2 bases, in that order; junction bases with no gene match: 15. From germline, CDR1 is KGHSH and CDR2 LQKENI. This CDR3 spans 18 amino acids. DNA of the CDR3: TGTGCCAGCTCACGTACCTCGGCGGGAGTGGGAGTCACAGATACGCAGTATTTT. This translates into CASSRTSAGVGVTDTQYF.

V is TRBV7-9 and J is TRBJ2-1; the match to TRBD2 covers 8 bases. The junction had 20 bases not matched to a gene; V was cut back by 5 bases and J by 5 bases. The CDR3 sequence is 19 residues long. The V gene's germline CDR1 is SEHNR and CDR2 FQNEAQ (reference sequence). The chain's CDR3 is CASSEGWLKVGGGHNEQFF. CDR3 DNA sequence: TGTGCCAGCAGCGAAGGGTGGTTGAAAGTCGGCGGGGGGCACAATGAGCAGTTCTTC.

This clonotype was recorded at least ten times. The chain carries TRBV11-2 and TRBJ2-1; unclear D gene. Germline values: CDR1 SGHAT, CDR2 FQNNGV. The germline V and J ends were trimmed by 4 bases and 8 bases, with 15 bases remaining between them. CDR3 length: 14 residues. This CDR3 reads CASSSAYGGYEQFF. The CDR3 DNA is TGTGCCAGCAGCTCGGCCTACGGTGGGTATGAGCAGTTCTTC.

This clonotype was detected ten times or more. The chain is built from TRBV7-6 and TRBJ2-7, with D perhaps matching TRBD1 or TRBD2 (6 bases each). V shed 6 bases and J shed 1 base, with 13 bases lying between them. The CDR3 extends over 14 amino acids. Germline V gene data show CDR1 as SGHVS and CDR2 as FNYEAQ. CDR3: CASSLRGTSYEQYF. CDR3 bases: TGTGCCAGCAGTCTTAGGGGGACTTCCTACGAGCAGTACTTC.